This T cell receptor (beta chain) was found in a study of CD8+ T cells in alopecia areata. Study-wide background: Treated patients were given oral tofacitinib, which was dosed at 5 to 10 mg twice daily. Affected scalp percentage gauged treated patients' severity.

RNA was extracted and reverse transcribed into cDNA as the sequencing template. Sequencing was performed with immunoSEQ multiplex PCR; in TCRdb, only in-frame clones are kept and a portion is missing. The sample records roughly 98,000 clones, about 64% being singletons. V dropped 2 bases and J dropped 0 bases, with 11 bases sitting between them. The CDR3 contains 15 residues. Germline CDR1 and CDR2: SGHNT and YYREEE (reference sequence). Treatment here: oral pan-JAK inhibitor, 5-10 mg twice daily. Lesional scalp tissue (obtained by punch biopsy) and peripheral blood were collected from alopecia areata patients.

The sequence derives from a human donor with alopecia areata. This chain joins TRBV5-4 and TRBJ1-2; D is unclear. The sequencing used CD8+ T cells sorted from blood, collected at week 4, from a patient treated with tofacitinib. The CDR3 protein is CASSLVGGPNYGYTF. For the CDR3, the DNA is TGTGCCAGCAGCTTAGTCGGCGGACCTAACTATGGCTACACCTTC. The variable domain in full, completed from reference TRBV5-4 and TRBJ1-2, reads ETGVTQSPTHLIKTRGQQVTLRCSSQSGHNTVSWYQQALGQGPQFIFQYYREEENGRGNFPPRFSGLQFPNYSSELNVNALELDDSALYLCASSLVGGPNYGYTFGSGTRLTVV.